This T cell receptor (beta chain) was captured by sequencing in a study of OX40 agonist ivuxolimab in advanced cancers. Study-level information: At 0.01 to 10 mg/kg, ivuxolimab was administered intravenously to patients every 2 weeks. Hepatocellular carcinoma, melanoma, renal cell or head and neck cancer affected the dose-escalation patients.

Study observations and caveats: Researchers report that CD8+ T cells had, on average, more expanded clones than CD4+.

Measured with immunoSEQ multiplex PCR; TCRdb has only the in-frame clones, and not every one. The sample lists around 140,000 clones; about nine tenths were seen once. The length of the CDR3 is 13 residues. Trimming pared 2 bases from V and 6 bases from J, leaving 7 bases between. The germline V gene encodes CDR1 LNHDA and CDR2 SQIVND (reference sequence). Anyone with autoimmune disease history or systemic immunosuppression was excluded. In the case of this clone: Its specificity is unknown.

This TCR was sampled from an adult with an advanced solid tumor such as melanoma, head and neck, liver or kidney cancer. The chain uses TRBV19 and TRBJ2-2; D might be TRBD1 (5 bases). This specimen consisted of CD4+ or CD8+ T cells sorted from blood, obtained in a trial of the OX40 agonist ivuxolimab. CDR3 DNA: TGTGCCAGTAGTATACAGGGTTCCGGGGAGCTGTTTTTT. Protein product: CASSIQGSGELFF.